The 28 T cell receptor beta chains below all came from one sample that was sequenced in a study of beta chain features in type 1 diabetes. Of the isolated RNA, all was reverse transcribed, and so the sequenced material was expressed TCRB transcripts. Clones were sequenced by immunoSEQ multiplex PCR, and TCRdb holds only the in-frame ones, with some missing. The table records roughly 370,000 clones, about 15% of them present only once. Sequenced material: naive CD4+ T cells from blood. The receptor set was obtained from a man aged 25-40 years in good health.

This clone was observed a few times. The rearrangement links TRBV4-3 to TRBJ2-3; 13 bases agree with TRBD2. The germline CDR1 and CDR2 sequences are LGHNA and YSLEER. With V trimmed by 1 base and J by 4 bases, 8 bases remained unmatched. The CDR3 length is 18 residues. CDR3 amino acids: CASSQGLLAGGKADTQYF. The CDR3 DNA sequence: TGCGCCAGCAGCCAAGGCCTACTAGCGGGAGGGAAGGCAGATACGCAGTATTTT.

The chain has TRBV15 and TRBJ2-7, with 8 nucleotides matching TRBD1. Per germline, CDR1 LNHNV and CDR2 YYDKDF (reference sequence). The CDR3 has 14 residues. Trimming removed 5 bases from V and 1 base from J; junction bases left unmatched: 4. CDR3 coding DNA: TGTGCCACCAGCGGGCGGACAGGGTCCTACGAGCAGTACTTC. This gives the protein CATSGRTGSYEQYF. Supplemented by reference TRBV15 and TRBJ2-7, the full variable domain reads DAMVIQNPRYQVTQFGKPVTLSCSQTLNHNVMYWYQQKSSQAPKLLFHYYDKDFNNEADTPDNFQSRRPNTSFCFLDIRSPGLGDTAMYLCATSGRTGSYEQYFGPGTRLTVT.

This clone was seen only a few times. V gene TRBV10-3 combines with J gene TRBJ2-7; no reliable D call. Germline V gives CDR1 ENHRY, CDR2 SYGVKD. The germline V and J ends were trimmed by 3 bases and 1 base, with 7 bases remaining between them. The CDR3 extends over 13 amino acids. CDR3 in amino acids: CAISDSGSYEQYF. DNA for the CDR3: TGTGCCATCAGTGATTCTGGTTCCTACGAGCAGTACTTC.

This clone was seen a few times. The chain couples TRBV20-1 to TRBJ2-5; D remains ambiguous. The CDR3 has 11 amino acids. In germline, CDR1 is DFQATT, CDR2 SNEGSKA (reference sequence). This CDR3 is CIVSVGETQYF. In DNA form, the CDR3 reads TGCATTGTATCCGTAGGGGAGACCCAGTACTTC.

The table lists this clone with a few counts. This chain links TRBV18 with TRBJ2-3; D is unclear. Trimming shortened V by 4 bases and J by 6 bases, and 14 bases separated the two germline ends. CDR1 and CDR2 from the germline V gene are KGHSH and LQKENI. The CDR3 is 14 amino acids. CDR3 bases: TGTGCCAGCTCACTCCTTGACCGAACGGATACGCAGTATTTT. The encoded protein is CASSLLDRTDTQYF. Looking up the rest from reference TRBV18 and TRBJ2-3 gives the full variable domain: NAGVMQNPRHLVRRRGQEARLRCSPMKGHSHVYWYRQLPEEGLKFMVYLQKENIIDESGMPKERFSAEFPKEGPSILRIQQVVRGDSAAYFCASSLLDRTDTQYFGPGTRLTVL.

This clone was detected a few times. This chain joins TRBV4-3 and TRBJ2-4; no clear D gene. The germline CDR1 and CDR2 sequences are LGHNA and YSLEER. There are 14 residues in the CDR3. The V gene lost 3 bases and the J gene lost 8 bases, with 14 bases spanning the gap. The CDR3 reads CASSHRNRQDIQYF. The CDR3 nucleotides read TGCGCCAGCAGCCACAGAAACCGACAAGACATTCAGTACTTC.

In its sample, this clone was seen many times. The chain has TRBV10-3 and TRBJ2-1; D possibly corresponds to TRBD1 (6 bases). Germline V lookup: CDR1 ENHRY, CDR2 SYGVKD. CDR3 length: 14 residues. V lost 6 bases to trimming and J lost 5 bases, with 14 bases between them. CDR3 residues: CAISKDRANNEQFF. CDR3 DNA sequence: TGTGCCATCAGCAAGGACAGAGCTAACAATGAGCAGTTCTTC.

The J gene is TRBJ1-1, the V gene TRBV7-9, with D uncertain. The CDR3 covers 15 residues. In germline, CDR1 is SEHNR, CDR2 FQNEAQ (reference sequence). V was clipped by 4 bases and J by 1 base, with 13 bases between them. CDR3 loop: CASSSALIQNTEAFF. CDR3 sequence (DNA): TGTGCCAGCAGCTCCGCCCTCATACAGAACACTGAAGCTTTCTTT.

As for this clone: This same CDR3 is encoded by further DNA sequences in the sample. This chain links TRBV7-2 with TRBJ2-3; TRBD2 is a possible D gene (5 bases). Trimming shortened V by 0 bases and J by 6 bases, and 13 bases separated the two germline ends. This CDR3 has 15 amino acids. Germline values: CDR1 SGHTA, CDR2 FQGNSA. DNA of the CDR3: TGTGCCAGCAGCTTAGCGGGCGGGTCGACGGATACGCAGTATTTT. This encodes CASSLAGGSTDTQYF.

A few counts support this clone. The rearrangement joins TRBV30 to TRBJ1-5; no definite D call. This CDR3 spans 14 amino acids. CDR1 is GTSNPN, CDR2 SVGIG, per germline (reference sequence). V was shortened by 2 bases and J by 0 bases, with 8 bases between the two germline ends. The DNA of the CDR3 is TGTGCCTGGAGTTGGGGAGATAGCAATCAGCCCCAGCATTTT. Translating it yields CAWSWGDSNQPQHF.

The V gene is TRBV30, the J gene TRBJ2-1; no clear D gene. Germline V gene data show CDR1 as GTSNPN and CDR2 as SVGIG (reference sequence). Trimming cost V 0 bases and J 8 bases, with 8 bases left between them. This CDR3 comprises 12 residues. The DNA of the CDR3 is TGTGCCTGGAGTGTGCCCGATGATGAGCAGTTCTTC. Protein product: CAWSVPDDEQFF.

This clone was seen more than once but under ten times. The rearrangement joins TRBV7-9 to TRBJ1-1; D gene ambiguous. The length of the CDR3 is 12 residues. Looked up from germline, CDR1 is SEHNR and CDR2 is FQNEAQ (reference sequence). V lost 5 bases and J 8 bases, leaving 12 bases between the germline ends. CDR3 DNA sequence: TGTGCCAGCAGCCCCACCCTACTGGAAGCTTTCTTT. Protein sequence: CASSPTLLEAFF.

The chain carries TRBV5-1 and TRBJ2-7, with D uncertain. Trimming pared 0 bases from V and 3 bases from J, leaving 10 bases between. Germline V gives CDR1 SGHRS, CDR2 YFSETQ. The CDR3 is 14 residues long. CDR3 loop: CASSLVAGSYEQYF. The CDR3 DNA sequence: TGCGCCAGCAGCTTGGTAGCCGGTAGCTACGAGCAGTACTTC.

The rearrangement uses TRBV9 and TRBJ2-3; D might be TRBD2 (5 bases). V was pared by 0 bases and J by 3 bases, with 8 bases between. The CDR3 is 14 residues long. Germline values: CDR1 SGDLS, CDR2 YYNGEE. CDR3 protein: CASSVGEGTDTQYF. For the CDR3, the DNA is TGTGCCAGCAGCGTAGGAGAGGGTACAGATACGCAGTATTTT.

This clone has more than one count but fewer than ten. This CDR3 is CASSPGPPSDNYGYTF. For the CDR3, the DNA is TGTGCCAGCTCTCCAGGTCCGCCTTCGGACAACTATGGCTACACCTTC. The chain has TRBV18 and TRBJ1-2; D call uncertain. This CDR3 contains 16 residues. The V gene's germline CDR1 is KGHSH and CDR2 LQKENI. V lost 6 bases, J lost 2 bases, and 19 bases lay in between.

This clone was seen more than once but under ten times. For the CDR3, the DNA is TGTGCCAGCAGCTTAGGGCGGGGTGGCTACAATGAGCAGTTCTTC. Translation gives CASSLGRGGYNEQFF. This chain connects TRBV7-2 to TRBJ2-1, with D tentatively TRBD2 (6 bases). This CDR3 contains 15 residues. Trimming removed 1 base from V and 3 bases from J, with 10 bases in between. Germline V lookup: CDR1 SGHTA, CDR2 FQGNSA.

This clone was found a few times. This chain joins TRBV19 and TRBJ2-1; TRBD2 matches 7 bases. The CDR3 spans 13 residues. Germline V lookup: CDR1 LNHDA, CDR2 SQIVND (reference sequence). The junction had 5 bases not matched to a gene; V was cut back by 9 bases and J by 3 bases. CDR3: CASAGLIYNEQFF. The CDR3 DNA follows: TGTGCCAGCGCGGGACTAATCTACAATGAGCAGTTCTTC.

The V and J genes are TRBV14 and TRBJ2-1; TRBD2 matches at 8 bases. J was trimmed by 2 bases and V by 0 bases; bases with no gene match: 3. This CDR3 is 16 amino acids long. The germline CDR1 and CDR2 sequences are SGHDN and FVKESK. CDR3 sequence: CASSQDAGGAYNEQFF. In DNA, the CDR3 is TGTGCCAGCAGCCAAGATGCCGGGGGGGCCTACAATGAGCAGTTCTTC.

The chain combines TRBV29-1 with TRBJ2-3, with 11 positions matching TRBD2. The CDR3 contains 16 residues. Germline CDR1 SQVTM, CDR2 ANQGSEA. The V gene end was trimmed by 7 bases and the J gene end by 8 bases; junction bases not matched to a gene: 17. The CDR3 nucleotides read TGCAGCGGGGGACTAGCGGAGCCAGTCCTCGGGGGTACGCAGTATTTT. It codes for CSGGLAEPVLGGTQYF.

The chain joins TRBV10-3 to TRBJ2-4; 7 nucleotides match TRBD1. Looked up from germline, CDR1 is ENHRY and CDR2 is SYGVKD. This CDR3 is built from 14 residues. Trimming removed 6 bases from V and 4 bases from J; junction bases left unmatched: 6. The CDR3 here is CAISRTGGKNIQYF. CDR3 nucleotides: TGTGCCATCAGCCGGACAGGCGGGAAAAACATTCAGTACTTC.

The CDR3 nucleotides are TGTGCCAGCTCACCGGGGACAGGTGGCGAGCAGTACGTC. This translates into CASSPGTGGEQYV. This sequence joins TRBV18 and TRBJ2-7; TRBD1 aligns across 8 bases. The V segment lost 3 bases and the J segment 6 bases; nucleotides outside the gene matches: 4. Germline V gene lookup returns CDR1 KGHSH and CDR2 LQKENI. The CDR3 loop spans 13 amino acids.

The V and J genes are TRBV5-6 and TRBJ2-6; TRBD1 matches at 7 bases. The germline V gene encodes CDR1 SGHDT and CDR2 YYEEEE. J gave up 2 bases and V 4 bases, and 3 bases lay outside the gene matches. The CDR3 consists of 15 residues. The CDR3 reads CASSKTGTGANVLTF. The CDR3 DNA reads TGTGCCAGCAGCAAGACAGGGACTGGGGCCAACGTCCTGACTTTC.

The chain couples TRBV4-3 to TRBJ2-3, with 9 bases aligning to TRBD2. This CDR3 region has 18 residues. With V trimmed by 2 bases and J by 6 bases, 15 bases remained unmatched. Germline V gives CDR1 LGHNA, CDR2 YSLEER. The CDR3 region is CASSQFPRGSGSADTQYF. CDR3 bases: TGCGCCAGCAGCCAATTCCCCCGGGGTAGCGGGAGTGCTGATACGCAGTATTTT.

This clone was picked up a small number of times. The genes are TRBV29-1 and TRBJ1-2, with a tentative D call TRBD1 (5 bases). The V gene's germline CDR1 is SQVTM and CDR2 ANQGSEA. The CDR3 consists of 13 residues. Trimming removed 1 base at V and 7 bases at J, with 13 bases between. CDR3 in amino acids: CSVEALARAGYTF. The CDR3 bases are TGCAGCGTTGAAGCATTGGCCAGGGCTGGCTACACCTTC.

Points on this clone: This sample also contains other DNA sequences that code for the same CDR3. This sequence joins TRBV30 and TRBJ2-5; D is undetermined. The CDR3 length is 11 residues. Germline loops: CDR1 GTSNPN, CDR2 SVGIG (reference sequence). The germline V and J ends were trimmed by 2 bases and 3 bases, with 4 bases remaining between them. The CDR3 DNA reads TGTGCCTGGAGTCCCAAAGAGACCCAGTACTTC. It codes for CAWSPKETQYF.

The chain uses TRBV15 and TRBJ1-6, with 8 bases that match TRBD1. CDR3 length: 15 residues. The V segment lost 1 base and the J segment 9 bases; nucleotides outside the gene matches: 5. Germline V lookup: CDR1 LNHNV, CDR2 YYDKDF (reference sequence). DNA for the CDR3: TGTGCCACCAGCAGAGCGACAGGGGCGGTTTCACCCCTCCACTTT. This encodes CATSRATGAVSPLHF.

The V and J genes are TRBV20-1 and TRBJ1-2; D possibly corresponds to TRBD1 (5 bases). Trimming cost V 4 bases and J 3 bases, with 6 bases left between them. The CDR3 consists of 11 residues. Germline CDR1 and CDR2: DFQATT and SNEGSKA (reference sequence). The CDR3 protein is CSATRDYGYTF. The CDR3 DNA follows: TGCAGTGCTACCAGGGACTATGGCTACACCTTC.

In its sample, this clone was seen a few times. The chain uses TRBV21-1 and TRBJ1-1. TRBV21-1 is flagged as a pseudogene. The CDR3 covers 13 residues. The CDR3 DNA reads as TGTGCCGTACAACTTGAGGGGAACACTGAAGCTTTCTTT. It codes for CAVQLEGNTEAFF.